The clone carrying this T cell receptor (beta chain) was seen more than once but under ten times. Its antigen remains unknown. Via CD45RO/CCR7/CD25/CD127/CD95/CD27, cells of the CD4+ naive, central memory, regulatory and stem cell-like memory subsets were sorted. The data derive from a study of beta chain features in type 1 diabetes. Study conclusions and caveats: Possible PCR preference for shorter templates applied equally to patients and controls. All four CD4+ subsets from Type 1 diabetes patients carried moderately but significantly shorter TCRB CDR3s. Fewer insertions but more deletions were seen at VDJ junctions in type 1 diabetes patients.

The whole isolated RNA underwent reverse transcription, so sequencing captured expressed TCRB transcripts. TCRdb's copy holds only in-frame clones and misses some; the assay was immunoSEQ multiplex PCR. This table has 400,000 to 550,000 clones, 11% appearing once. The specimen was naive CD4+ T cells from blood. The sequence derives from a woman between 18 and 29 years old in good health.

The CDR3, as DNA: TGTGCCAGCAGTCCCCACTCAGGGAGGACTGAAGCTTTCTTT. Translated: CASSPHSGRTEAFF. This chain uses TRBV6-5 with TRBJ1-1, with D possibly TRBD1 on 5 matching bases. The V and J ends lost 5 bases and 5 bases respectively, with 15 bases between them. Germline V gives CDR1 MNHEY, CDR2 SVGAGI. This CDR3 spans 14 amino acids.